The following is a T cell receptor beta chain sequence with its context. CDR1 is MDHEN, CDR2 SYDVKM, per germline. The CDR3 extends over 14 amino acids. Trimming shortened V by 2 bases and J by 4 bases, and 12 bases separated the two germline ends. Measured with immunoSEQ multiplex PCR; TCRdb has only the in-frame clones, and not every one. The table shows a few million clones, with 93% occurring only once. These data belong to a study of shared clonotypes between healthy human individuals. This TCR derives from a man aged 18 to 29 in good health. Some clones in this sample may be carry-over from other donors' samples. Sequenced: naive CD4+ T cells from PBMCs. Subset defined: CD45RA+ positively selected. The chain has TRBV28 and TRBJ2-7; no reliable D call. CDR3 sequence (DNA): TGTGCCAGCAGTTTACAAGGGAACCCGTACGAGCAGTACTTC. Translated: CASSLQGNPYEQYF.